This T cell receptor beta chain was captured in a study of CD8 T cells in ankylosing spondylitis. Germline CDR1 reads GTSNPN; CDR2 reads SVGIG (reference sequence). There are 14 residues in the CDR3. Trimming stripped 3 bases from V and 3 bases from J, with 11 bases between. From the 5' RACE reads, TCRdb called clonotypes with MiXCR, one entry per CDR3 protein. The sample lists 250,000 or so distinct CDR3 sequences; under 12% were seen once. The study, taken as a whole, reports: Clones linked to disease were reported to show significant enrichment in matched ankylosing spondylitis synovial fluid. A TCR beta motif of about eight highly homologous variants appeared characteristic of ankylosing spondylitis blood.

This clonotype was recorded at least ten times. The antigen is undetermined. The sequenced sample consisted of blood, either unsorted or a sorted T cell fraction (not recorded which). This TCR was recovered from a male donor with ankylosing spondylitis or in good health (not recorded which). The chain is built from TRBV30 and TRBJ2-2; possible D gene TRBD2, 6 bases. CDR3 amino acids: CAWRWLAYTGELFF. In nucleotides, the CDR3 is TGTGCCTGGAGATGGCTAGCGTACACCGGGGAGCTGTTTTTT.